The sequence of this T cell receptor (beta chain) was determined in a study of blood T cell repertoires in COVID-19. Turning to the study itself: Spain, Italy and the United States supplied samples that represented acute and convalescent COVID-19.

Looked up from germline, CDR1 is LNHDA and CDR2 is SQIVND (reference sequence). The V end lost 6 bases, the J end lost 4 bases, and 9 bases lay between the germline ends. This CDR3 contains 12 residues. In the original analysis: Amplified reference gene primers provided the basis for estimating nucleated cell counts. Assay: immunoSEQ multiplex PCR; the TCRdb copy retains only in-frame clones and omits some. D and trimming were read from the DNA, whereas the V and J calls and clone size are those reported in that table. The table records fewer than 400,000 clones, more than 75% of them present only once.

The sequencing sample was made of peripheral blood. This TCR was sampled from a human donor in a cohort sampled during active COVID-19. The V call is TRBV19, the J call TRBJ2-5; D is perhaps TRBD1 (5 bases). In DNA, the CDR3 is TGTGCCAGTAGCGGGCAGGGAGAGACCCAGTACTTC. Translating it yields CASSGQGETQYF. The full variable domain, in which reference TRBV19 and TRBJ2-5 provide the parts outside the CDR3, is DGGITQSPKYLFRKEGQNVTLSCEQNLNHDAMYWYRQDPGQGLRLIYYSQIVNDFQKGDIAEGYSVSREKKESFPLTVTSAQKNPTAFYLCASSGQGETQYFGPGTRLLVL.